This T cell receptor beta chain was retrieved from a study of blood T cells in healthy people across ages. Next came a second PCR, run for about 7 to 11 cycles, which used a sample-barcoded 5' primer along with a J-beta primer mix. Unique molecular identifiers of 12 random nucleotides labeled each cDNA. TCRdb reprocessed the 5' RACE reads with MiXCR, giving one entry per CDR3 protein. This table has 750,000 to 950,000 distinct CDR3 sequences, just under 30% appearing once. The germline gives CDR1 SQVTM, CDR2 ANQGSEA. The CDR3 runs to 12 residues. The same data also went into a second study, on T cells of mothers and their children.

The source of this sequence is a middle-aged woman in good health. Sequenced: blood. The V and J genes are TRBV29-1 and TRBJ1-1, with D unclear. CDR3 sequence (DNA): TGCAGTCCTAACATTGTGAACACTGAAGCTTTCTTT. Translating gives CSPNIVNTEAFF.